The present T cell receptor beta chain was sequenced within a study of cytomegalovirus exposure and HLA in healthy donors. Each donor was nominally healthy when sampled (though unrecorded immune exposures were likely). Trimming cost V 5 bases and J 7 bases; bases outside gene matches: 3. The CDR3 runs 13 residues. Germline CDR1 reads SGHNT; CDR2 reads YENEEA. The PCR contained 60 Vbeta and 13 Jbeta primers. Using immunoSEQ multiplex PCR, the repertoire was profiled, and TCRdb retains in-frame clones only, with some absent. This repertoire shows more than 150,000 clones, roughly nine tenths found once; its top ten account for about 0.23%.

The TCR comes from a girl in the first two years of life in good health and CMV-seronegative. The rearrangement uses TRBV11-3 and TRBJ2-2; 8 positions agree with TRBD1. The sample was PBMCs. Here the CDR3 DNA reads TGTGCCAGCAGCGCGACAGGGGTCGGGGAGCTGTTTTTT. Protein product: CASSATGVGELFF.